The entry that follows covers one T cell receptor beta chain sequence. This entry is derived from a study of blood T cell repertoires in COVID-19. About the study: Acute and convalescent COVID-19 specimens originated in the United States, Italy and Spain. The analysed material was cDNA or gDNA that came from T cells, B-cell-depleted T cells, or PBMCs.

V shed 3 bases, J shed 0 bases, and the junction held 8 bases outside the gene matches. There are 16 residues in the CDR3. Looked up from germline, CDR1 is KGHSH and CDR2 is LQKENI. Per the study methods: Cell counts per sample came from amplifying reference gene primers. Clones were sequenced by immunoSEQ multiplex PCR, and TCRdb holds only the in-frame ones, with some missing. D and trimming were read from the DNA, whereas the V and J calls and clone size are those reported in that table. Of more than 65,000 clones in the sample, 91% were seen once. The sample consisted of peripheral blood. V gene TRBV18 combines with J gene TRBJ2-7; 7 bases map to TRBD1. The origin of this receptor is a human donor in a cohort sampled during active COVID-19. The CDR3 bases are TGTGCCAGCTCACCGGGGGAAGGGGGCCACTCCTACGAGCAGTACTTC. Protein product: CASSPGEGGHSYEQYF. The variable domain in full, completed from reference TRBV18 and TRBJ2-7, reads NAGVMQNPRHLVRRRGQEARLRCSPMKGHSHVYWYRQLPEEGLKFMVYLQKENIIDESGMPKERFSAEFPKEGPSILRIQQVVRGDSAAYFCASSPGEGGHSYEQYFGPGTRLTVT.